The T cell receptor (beta chain) described here comes from a study of PD-L1 blockade in urothelial cancer. Study summary: Blood was evaluated 3 weeks (second dose) and 6 weeks after therapy began. Blood yielded a median of around 150,000 T cells per sample. Regarding the study as a whole: Durable benefit was linked to greater 3-week expansion of tumor-associated blood clones.

Time point specified: pretreatment peripheral blood. As for this clone: Its target is unknown.

Sequencing used immunoSEQ multiplex PCR; TCRdb keeps in-frame clones, though not all of them. The sample records under 55,000 clones, nearly 90% being singletons. The CDR3 is 16 amino acids. V lost 5 bases to trimming and J lost 3 bases; unmatched junction nucleotides: 8. Germline CDR1 SGHTA, CDR2 FQGTGA. The chain employs TRBV7-3 and TRBJ2-3; TRBD2 matches at 10 bases. Here the sequenced sample was PBMCs, taken around atezolizumab (anti-PD-L1) treatment. The origin of this receptor is a donor at least 40 years old with urothelial cancer. The CDR3 reads CASSTYGLAETDTQYF. CDR3 DNA: TGTGCCAGCAGCACATATGGACTAGCGGAGACAGATACGCAGTATTTT.